Below, one T cell receptor beta chain is given with its context. Its specificity is unknown. The TCR beta CDR3 regions underwent amplification from RNA transcripts. An initial RT-PCR round employing HTBI primers preceded a second-round multiplex PCR. TCRdb reprocessed the multiplex PCR reads with MiXCR, giving one entry per CDR3 protein. The sample holds roughly 610,000 distinct CDR3 sequences, about a fifth seen once. This entry belongs to a study of Graves' ophthalmopathy and Graves' hyperthyroidism. Stable hyperthyroidism was defined by absence of ophthalmopathy within 18 months of follow-up. General observations from the study: Most expanded clonotypes in thyroid above 0.001 frequency also showed up in blood.

The sample comprised peripheral blood. This TCR was sampled from a woman aged 18-29 years with stable Graves' hyperthyroidism. Some clones in this sample may be carry-over from other donors' samples.

CDR3 protein: CASGSTTHGGELFF. The CDR3 DNA reads TGTGCCAGCGGGAGTACTACCCACGGCGGGGAGCTGTTTTTT. V gene TRBV2 combines with J gene TRBJ2-2, with a tentative D call TRBD2 (5 bases). The V end lost 8 bases, the J end lost 7 bases, and 17 bases lay between the germline ends. This CDR3 contains 14 residues. Germline lookup yields CDR1 SNHLY and CDR2 FYNNEI.